This TCR beta chain came from a study of T cells in Graves' hyperthyroidism and ophthalmopathy (dated by TCRdb to about 2019). About the study as a whole: Peripheral blood samples were taken at the time of initial diagnosis, prior to any treatment. Once sampling was done, hyperthyroidism patients were given methimazole at a starting dose of 30 mg daily, whereas ophthalmopathy patients were given high-dose intravenous methylprednisolone. The 100 or so discovery patients were divided at random into training and test sets in a 7:3 ratio. A discovery cohort of roughly 96 patients, roughly 45 with Graves' ophthalmopathy and 55 to 60 with stable Graves' hyperthyroidism, was used to find distinguishing TCR V-J signatures. Whether ophthalmopathy could be predicted prospectively was tested in an independent validation cohort made up of roughly 19 hyperthyroidism patients plus 17 patients who later progressed to ophthalmopathy. Thyroid tissue and blood T-cell repertoires from six Graves' hyperthyroidism patients were also compared in the study. According to the paper, TCR Vbeta CDR3 sequencing was carried out on roughly 130 peripheral blood samples, which came from fewer than 50 ophthalmopathy, 75 to 80 hyperthyroidism and approximately 17 progressor patients.

There are many counts of this clonotype. There is no known antigen for this receptor. Qualities for individual bases were not recorded, and no much larger clone is one base off. Stable Graves' hyperthyroidism was defined as the absence of progression to ophthalmopathy over 18 months of follow-up. Hyperthyroidism patients were aged 18 to 65 years and newly diagnosed, with disease duration of less than 2 months. Patients with uncontrolled infections, other autoimmune diseases, pregnancy or lactation were excluded. Clinical symptoms, serum thyroxine and TRAb, thyroid ultrasound, and orbital computed tomography formed the basis for the diagnoses. PBMCs were isolated from about 10 ml of fresh peripheral blood by Ficoll-Paque density gradient centrifugation. Total RNA was extracted with Trizol reagent, and quality was checked on an Agilent 2100 Bioanalyzer. The TCR beta CDR3 regions were amplified from RNA transcripts. For the first round of RT-PCR on the TCR CDR3, the HTBI primer set was used together with the Qiagen OneStep RT-PCR kit. A second multiplex PCR round built the libraries, followed by size selection and purification. Paired-end sequencing of the libraries was performed with 100 bp reads on an Illumina HiSeq2000. Under the source paper's analysis protocol: Raw data were processed with SOAPnuke, discarding reads with adapters, uncalled bases, mean Phred below 15, or no exact constant-primer or identifier match. High-quality paired reads were merged using COPE v1.2.5, and each unique nucleotide sequence was defined as a clonotype. MiTCR v1.1 was used to align clonotypes to the IMGT TRBV, TRBD and TRBJ reference segments. Only V-J combinations with frequency above 0.0001, covering roughly 99% of repertoires, were analysed. A TCS score was defined as the ratio between F50 (clonal expansion) and ExV (chaos), using BLOSUM62-based TCRdist between CDR3 peptides within each V-J. Welch's t-statistics and random forest reduced around 520 V-J features to some 14, which were used in a naive Bayes classifier (R e1071). TCRdb applied fastp at Q25 and MiXCR to the public reads, then kept only in-frame beta chains. Each entry is one CDR3 protein sequence, shown with its most common DNA and genes. TCRdb, not the original authors, processed these V and J calls. The sample profile shows about 590,000 distinct CDR3 sequences; about 15% of them were found once. The ten largest clones represent around 7.8% of the sample.

Here is what the overall study found, with its caveats: A model built on a 13 V-J signature distinguished ophthalmopathy from stable hyperthyroidism, reaching 85% to 90% sensitivity and 81.08% specificity in cross-validation and 80%/75% in testing. Blood samples also contained most of the expanded thyroid clonotypes (frequency above 0.001), which suggests that blood repertoires may reflect thyroid immune responses. Sample size was not statistically predetermined, and blinding of investigators to group allocation was not performed. During validation, the model predicted progression to ophthalmopathy a median of about 6.3 months ahead of onset, with almost 71% sensitivity and about 75% specificity.

The trim is 3 bases for V and 11 bases for J, with a gap of 20 bases between the germline ends. The CDR3 spans 14 residues, from the cysteine through the phenylalanine. Only the CDR3 DNA is retained, 42 bases long and in frame from the first base. CDR1 and CDR2 (KGHSH, LQKENI) derive from the germline V gene. The source is a woman in her thirties with Graves' hyperthyroidism. The chain is assembled from TRBV18 and TRBJ2-7, and the D gene may be TRBD2, 6 bases matching. Sequencing was carried out using blood. The base sequence is TGTGCCAGCTCACCCCCCGGGGACTCTACGAGGGAGTACTTC. Translation gives CASSPPGDSTREYF.